The T cell receptor beta chain under discussion was sequenced for a study of blood T cell repertoires in COVID-19. On the study more broadly: Acute and convalescent COVID-19 samples came from the United States, Italy and Spain. T cells, B-cell-depleted T cells, or PBMCs supplied cDNA or gDNA.

Seattle's cohort entered during active infection and was followed longitudinally. V lost 4 bases, J lost 5 bases, and 14 bases stayed unmatched. The CDR3 length is 16 residues. In germline, CDR1 is SGHRS, CDR2 YFSETQ. Methods used by the authors: Estimation of nucleated cell counts relied on the amplification of reference gene primers. The method was immunoSEQ multiplex PCR; TCRdb's version includes in-frame clones alone and lacks a portion of them. From that table come the V and J calls and clone size; the DNA was used to work out D and trimming. Of hundreds of thousands of clones listed, 85% to 90% are singletons.

The chain couples TRBV5-1 to TRBJ2-7, with TRBD1 identical over 8 bases. This TCR was sampled from a woman aged 45-60 years with COVID-19, enrolled during active disease. Source material: peripheral blood. CDR3 amino acids: CASSNHHGQGVHEQYF. CDR3 coding DNA: TGCGCCAGCAGCAATCATCACGGACAGGGTGTCCACGAGCAGTACTTC.